These T cell receptor beta chains were read from a single sample in a study of regulatory T cells in long-lasting Graves disease. TCRdb re-called the multiplex PCR reads with MiXCR, one entry per CDR3 protein. The data show about 620,000 distinct CDR3 sequences, approximately 15% seen once. These sequences were also reported in another study, on T cells in Graves' hyperthyroidism and ophthalmopathy.

The sample here was peripheral blood mononuclear cells (PBMCs), taken at new diagnosis, from a patient treated with antithyroid drugs. The receptors here all came from a woman in her twenties or thirties with Graves disease. Both conserved end residues are part of each CDR3. A D gene is named only where the DNA matches it firmly. The size field is filled for only some rows; it gives once, few, many or a size class.

v_call	j_call	d_call	clone_size	cdr3_nt	cdr3_aa
TRBV4-1	TRBJ2-1	-	-	TGCGCCAGCAGCCACGGTTATGAGCAGTTCTTC	CASSHGYEQFF
TRBV5-4	TRBJ2-1	-	-	TGTGCCAGCAGCTCCGCTCCAACATCGACGAATGAGCAGTTCTTC	CASSSAPTSTNEQFF
TRBV24-1	TRBJ2-3	-	many	TGTGCCACCAGCCCAGGGGGGAAAAGCACAGATACGCAGTATTTT	CATSPGGKSTDTQYF
TRBV28	TRBJ2-2	TRBD1	many	TGTGCCAGCAGTTTGCCAGACAGGGGAAGGGGCACCGGGGAGCTGTTTTTT	CASSLPDRGRGTGELFF
TRBV28	TRBJ2-7	-	-	TGTGCCAGCAGTCTACATCCTTCGGAGCAGTACTTC	CASSLHPSEQYF
TRBV5-1	TRBJ2-2	-	once	TGCGCCAGCAGCTTGGCTCTGGGGGCGCAGAACACCGGGGAGCTGTTTTTT	CASSLALGAQNTGELFF
TRBV14	TRBJ2-7	TRBD1	many	TGTGCCAGCAGAGCCACAGGGGACTCCTACGAGCAGTACTTC	CASRATGDSYEQYF
TRBV7-2	TRBJ2-6	-	-	TGTGCCGGCAGCCCTAGAGCATCTGGGGCCAACGTCCTGACTTTC	CAGSPRASGANVLTF
TRBV20-1	TRBJ2-3	-	-	TGCAGTGCCCCGTCCGGCGGAGGGGGGGGTACGCAGTATTTT	CSAPSGGGGGTQYF
TRBV2	TRBJ1-5	-	many	TGTGCCAGCAGTGACCACAGGGAAAATCAGCCCCAGCATTTT	CASSDHRENQPQHF
TRBV9	TRBJ2-7	-	many	TGTGCCAGCAGCGTAGGGACGTACCCTACCTACGAGCAGTACTTC	CASSVGTYPTYEQYF
TRBV6-2/TRBV6-3	TRBJ1-1	TRBD1	many	TGTGCCAGTCGGGGGACAGGGGTTGCCACTGAAGCTTTCTTT	CASRGTGVATEAFF
TRBV7-9	TRBJ2-3	-	-	TGTGCCAGCAGCCGCCCGGAGGGCGGGGATACGCAGTATTTT	CASSRPEGGDTQYF
TRBV5-1	TRBJ1-1	-	many	TGCGCCAGCAGCGAGACCATTAACACTGAAGCTTTCTTT	CASSETINTEAFF
TRBV20-1	TRBJ2-5	-	-	TGCAGTGCTAGAGATCCGCCAGGATGGGAGACCCAGTACTTC	CSARDPPGWETQYF
TRBV3-1	TRBJ1-3	-	-	TGTGCCAGCAGCCCCTCCAGGGGATTTGGAAACACCATATATTTT	CASSPSRGFGNTIYF
TRBV7-9	TRBJ1-2	-	few	TGTGCCAGCAGCTATACCCCCGGACACTCGAACTATGGCTACACCTTC	CASSYTPGHSNYGYTF
TRBV30	TRBJ2-3	-	many	TGTGCCTGGAGACCCCATCGCGATACGCAGTATTTT	CAWRPHRDTQYF
TRBV6-1	TRBJ2-2	-	few	TGTGCCGGACTACAGAATCCGACCGGGGAGCTGTTTTTT	CAGLQNPTGELFF
TRBV5-1	TRBJ2-2	-	-	TGCGCCAGCAGCCCTGGGGTTGTGGGGAACACCGGGGAGCTGTTTTTT	CASSPGVVGNTGELFF